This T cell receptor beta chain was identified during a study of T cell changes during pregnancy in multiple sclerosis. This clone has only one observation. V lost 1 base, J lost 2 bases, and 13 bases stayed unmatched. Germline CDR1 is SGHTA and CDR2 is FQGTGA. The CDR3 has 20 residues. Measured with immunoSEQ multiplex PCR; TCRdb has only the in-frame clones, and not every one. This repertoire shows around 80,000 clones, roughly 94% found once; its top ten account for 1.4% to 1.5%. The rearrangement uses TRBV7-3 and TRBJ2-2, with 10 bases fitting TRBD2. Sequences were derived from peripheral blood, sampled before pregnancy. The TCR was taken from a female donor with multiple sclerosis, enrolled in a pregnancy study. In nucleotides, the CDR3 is TGTGCCAGCAGCTTAAGCCCCTTCGGTAGCGGGGGGAGAAACACCGGGGAGCTGTTTTTT. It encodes CASSLSPFGSGGRNTGELFF.